Described below is a single TCR beta chain sequence and its context. What it binds is not known. This sample stems from a study of cytomegalovirus exposure and HLA in healthy donors. Notes on the study in general: Links to common viral pathogens appeared, in a later analysis, for several of the most significant clusters.

The V and J ends lost 6 bases and 3 bases respectively, with 8 bases between them. Germline V gene lookup returns CDR1 MNHNY and CDR2 SVGAGI (reference sequence). This CDR3 is built from 12 residues. The study ran its PCR with 60 Vbeta and 13 Jbeta primers. TCRdb's copy holds only in-frame clones and misses some; the assay was immunoSEQ multiplex PCR. The table records under 150,000 clones, around 79% of them present only once. Specimen: PBMCs. This chain links TRBV6-6 with TRBJ1-1; D uncertain. The origin of this receptor is a woman aged 40 to 49 in good health and CMV-seronegative. This chain's CDR3 is CASRFGDTEAFF. CDR3 nucleotide sequence: TGTGCCAGCAGATTCGGGGACACTGAAGCTTTCTTT.